Following are 5 T cell receptor beta chains from one sample sequenced in a study of blood T cell repertoires in COVID-19. Sequencing was performed with immunoSEQ multiplex PCR; in TCRdb, only in-frame clones are kept and a portion is missing. This table holds about 210,000 clones, 80% to 90% found once. Sequenced material: peripheral blood. These receptor sequences come from a woman between 70 and 85 years old with acute or convalescent COVID-19.

The chain recombines TRBV6-5 with TRBJ1-5; 9 bases align to TRBD1. The junction had 7 bases not matched to a gene; V was cut back by 6 bases and J by 7 bases. This CDR3 has 14 amino acids. Germline V gene data show CDR1 as MNHEY and CDR2 as SVGAGI. The chain's CDR3 is CASSRQGVGQPQHF. The CDR3 DNA is TGTGCCAGCAGCCGACAGGGGGTAGGACAGCCCCAGCATTTT.

This rearrangement joins TRBV18 to TRBJ1-1; the D gene is possibly TRBD1 (6 bases). This CDR3 has 15 amino acids. V lost 3 bases and J 1 base, leaving 12 bases between the germline ends. Germline V gene data show CDR1 as KGHSH and CDR2 as LQKENI. The CDR3 DNA reads TGTGCCAGCTCACCCCAGGGGTTTCGGAACACTGAAGCTTTCTTT. Amino acid sequence: CASSPQGFRNTEAFF.

The rearrangement joins TRBV6-1 to TRBJ1-2; D is unclear. Germline V gene lookup returns CDR1 MNHNS and CDR2 SASEGT. The CDR3 covers 15 residues. The V gene lost 1 base and the J gene lost 6 bases, with 15 bases spanning the gap. The CDR3 bases are TGTGCCAGCAGTGAAGGGGCAGGCCCCGTGAATGGCTACACCTTC. Translating gives CASSEGAGPVNGYTF.

This clone turned up a few times. The V and J genes are TRBV27 and TRBJ2-2; maybe TRBD2 (6 bases). The CDR3 has 17 amino acids. CDR1 is MNHEY, CDR2 SMNVEV, per germline (reference sequence). Trimming shortened V by 0 bases and J by 3 bases, and 14 bases separated the two germline ends. CDR3 loop: CASSLSTLGEDTGELFF. CDR3 DNA sequence: TGTGCCAGCAGTTTATCGACTTTGGGGGAGGACACCGGGGAGCTGTTTTTT.

The chain couples TRBV5-1 to TRBJ2-5; 15 positions match TRBD2. Per the germline V gene, CDR1 is SGHRS and CDR2 is YFSETQ. V was pared by 2 bases and J by 5 bases, with 10 bases of the junction left unmatched. The CDR3 is 18 amino acids. In DNA form, the CDR3 reads TGCGCCAGCAGCTTCCCGGGACTAGCGGGGGGAGGCGTCGAGACCCAGTACTTC. Its translation is CASSFPGLAGGGVETQYF.